The clone carrying this T cell receptor (beta chain) was counted a few times. Its antigen is undetermined. This sample was included in a study of T-cell memory formation after mild COVID-19. In the study overall: TCR clustering was largely donor specific.

TCRdb independently ran MiXCR on the 5' RACE reads; one entry per CDR3 protein. Of around 370,000 distinct CDR3 sequences in the sample, under 25% were seen once. Study-level results: Clones shrinking between day 15 and 85 showed a balanced CD4/CD8 split, and those that grew later tilted toward CD4+. Among clones peaking at day 37 in the second wave, SARS-CoV-2 specificity remained unconfirmed. Among contracting clones, CD4+ were mainly CM/EM and CD8+ enriched in EMRA.

The sample taken for sequencing was PBMCs or a T cell subset sorted from them (not recorded which). This TCR was recovered from an adult woman who had mild COVID-19 (a few samples of this study predate the infection). Cell type and time point are not known.

Here the CDR3 DNA reads TGTGCCAGCAGCCCTCTGGACAGGGGTCTAAGGGACTATGGCTACACCTTC. Translating gives CASSPLDRGLRDYGYTF. The chain uses TRBV11-1 and TRBJ1-2; 9 bases agree with TRBD1. The CDR3 contains 17 residues. The V and J ends lost 5 bases and 3 bases, in that order; junction bases with no gene match: 13. Germline V gives CDR1 SGHAT, CDR2 FQDESV (reference sequence).